This T cell receptor beta chain was captured in a study of OX40 agonist ivuxolimab in advanced cancers. Across the study: A partial response was reached by three patients: one with hepatocellular carcinoma and two with cutaneous melanoma. Study results and caveats: Clonal expansion from baseline to week 6 occurred in both CD4+ and CD8+ T cells.

Worth noting for this clone: Its antigen is still unknown.

The table came from immunoSEQ multiplex PCR; TCRdb's copy has only in-frame clones and leaves some out. The sample holds 35,000 to 40,000 clones; 80% to 95% are singletons and the top ten take approximately 9.7%. Trimming shortened V by 3 bases and J by 0 bases, and 14 bases separated the two germline ends. The CDR3 has 16 amino acids. The germline V gene encodes CDR1 SGDLS and CDR2 YYNGEE. The clonotype comes from an adult with an advanced solid tumor such as melanoma, head and neck, liver or kidney cancer. The V gene is TRBV9, the J gene TRBJ2-3; perhaps D is TRBD1 or TRBD2 (5 bases each). The material was CD4+ or CD8+ T cells sorted from blood, obtained in a trial of the OX40 agonist ivuxolimab. The CDR3 spells CASSGRNRSSTDTQYF. CDR3 coding DNA: TGTGCCAGCAGCGGGAGGAACAGGTCTAGCACAGATACGCAGTATTTT.